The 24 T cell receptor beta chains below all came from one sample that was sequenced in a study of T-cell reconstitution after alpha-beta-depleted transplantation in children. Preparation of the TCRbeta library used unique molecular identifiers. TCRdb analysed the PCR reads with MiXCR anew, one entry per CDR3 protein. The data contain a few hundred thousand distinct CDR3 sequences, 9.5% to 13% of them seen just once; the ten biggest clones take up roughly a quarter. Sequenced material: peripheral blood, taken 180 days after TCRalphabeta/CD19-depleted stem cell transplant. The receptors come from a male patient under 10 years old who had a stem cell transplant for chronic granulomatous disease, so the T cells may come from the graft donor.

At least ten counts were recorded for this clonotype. CDR3 loop: CASRSEQGARGELFF. CDR3 DNA sequence: TGCGCCAGCAGATCGGAACAGGGGGCGCGCGGGGAGCTGTTTTTT. The gene calls are TRBV5-1 and TRBJ2-2; 9 positions match TRBD1. Germline CDR1 SGHRS, CDR2 YFSETQ. The CDR3 spans 15 residues. The J segment lost 7 bases and the V segment lost 5 bases, leaving 9 bases of the junction unmatched.

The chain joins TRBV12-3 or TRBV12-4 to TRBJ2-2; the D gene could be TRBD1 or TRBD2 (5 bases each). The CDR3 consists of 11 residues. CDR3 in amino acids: CGGRRTGELFF. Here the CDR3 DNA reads TGTGGGGGACGGCGCACCGGGGAGCTGTTTTTT.

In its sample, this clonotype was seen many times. CDR3 sequence reads: CSAVLSDLEQYF. In DNA form, the CDR3 reads TGCAGTGCCGTCCTCAGCGACTTGGAGCAGTACTTC. V usage is TRBV20-1 and J usage is TRBJ2-7; the D is unclear. The V end was cut by 6 bases, the J end by 7 bases, with 16 bases between. Germline lookup yields CDR1 DFQATT and CDR2 SNEGSKA (reference sequence). CDR3 length: 12 residues.

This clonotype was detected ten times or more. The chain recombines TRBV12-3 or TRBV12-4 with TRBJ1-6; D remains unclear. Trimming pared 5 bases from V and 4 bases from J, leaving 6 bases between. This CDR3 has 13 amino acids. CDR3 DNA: TGTGCCAGCAGTCGGTTATATAATTCACCCCTCCACTTT. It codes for CASSRLYNSPLHF.

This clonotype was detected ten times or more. The CDR3 reads CATSRDRRTGRRGTDTQYF. The CDR3 DNA reads as TGTGCCACCAGCAGAGATCGCCGGACAGGGCGGCGGGGCACAGATACGCAGTATTTT. The V gene is TRBV15, the J gene TRBJ2-3; 8 bases map to TRBD1. This CDR3 region has 19 residues. Germline values: CDR1 LNHNV, CDR2 YYDKDF (reference sequence). Trimming took 0 bases from V and 1 from J; bases not matched to a gene: 12.

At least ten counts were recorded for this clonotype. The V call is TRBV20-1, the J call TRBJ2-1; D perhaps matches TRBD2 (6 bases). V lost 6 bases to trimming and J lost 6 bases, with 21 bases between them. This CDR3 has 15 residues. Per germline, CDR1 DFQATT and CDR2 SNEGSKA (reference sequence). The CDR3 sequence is CSASLTSWRGNEQFF. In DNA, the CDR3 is TGCAGTGCGAGCCTGACTAGTTGGAGGGGCAATGAGCAGTTCTTC.

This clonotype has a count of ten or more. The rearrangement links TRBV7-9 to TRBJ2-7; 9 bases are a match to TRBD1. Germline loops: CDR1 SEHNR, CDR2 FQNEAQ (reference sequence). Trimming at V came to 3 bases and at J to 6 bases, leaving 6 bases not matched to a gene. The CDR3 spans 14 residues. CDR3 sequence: CASSFVGQGFEQYF. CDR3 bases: TGTGCCAGCAGCTTCGTTGGACAGGGGTTCGAGCAGTACTTC.

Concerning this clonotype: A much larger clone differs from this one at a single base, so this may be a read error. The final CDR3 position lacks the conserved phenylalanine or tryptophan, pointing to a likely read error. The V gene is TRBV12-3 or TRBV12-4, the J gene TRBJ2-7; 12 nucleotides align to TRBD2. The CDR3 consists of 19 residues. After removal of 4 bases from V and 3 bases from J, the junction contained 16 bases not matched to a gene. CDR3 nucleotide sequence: TGTGCCAGCAGTTCGACGACAGGGGCCGGACTAGCGGGGATCTACGAGCAGTACATC. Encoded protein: CASSSTTGAGLAGIYEQYI.

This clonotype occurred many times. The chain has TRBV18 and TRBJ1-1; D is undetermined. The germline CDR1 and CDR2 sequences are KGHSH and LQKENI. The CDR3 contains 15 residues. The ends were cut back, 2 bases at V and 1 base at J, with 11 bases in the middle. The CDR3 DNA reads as TGTGCCAGCTCACCAAAGGGCCAGCCGAACACTGAAGCTTTCTTT. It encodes CASSPKGQPNTEAFF.

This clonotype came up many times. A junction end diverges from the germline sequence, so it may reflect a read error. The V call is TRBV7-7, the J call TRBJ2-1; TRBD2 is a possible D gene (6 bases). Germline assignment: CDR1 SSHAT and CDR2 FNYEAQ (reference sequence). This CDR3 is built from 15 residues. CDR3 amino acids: CASSLAGSSYNEQFF. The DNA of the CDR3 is TGTGCTAGCAGCCTGGCGGGGAGCTCCTACAATGAGCAGTTCTTC.

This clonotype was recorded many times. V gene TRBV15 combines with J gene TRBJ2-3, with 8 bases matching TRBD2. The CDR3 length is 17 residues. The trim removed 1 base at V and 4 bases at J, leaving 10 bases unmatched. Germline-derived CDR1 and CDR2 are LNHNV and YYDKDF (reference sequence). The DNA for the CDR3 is TGTGCCACCAGCAGAGTCCCGGGCGGGAGGTTTCCAGATACGCAGTATTTT. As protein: CATSRVPGGRFPDTQYF.

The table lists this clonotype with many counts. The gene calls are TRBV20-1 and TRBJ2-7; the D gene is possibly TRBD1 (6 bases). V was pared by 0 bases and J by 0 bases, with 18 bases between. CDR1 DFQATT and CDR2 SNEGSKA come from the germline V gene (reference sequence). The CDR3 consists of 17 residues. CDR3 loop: CSARDRQGKFSSYEQYF. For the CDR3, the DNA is TGCAGTGCTAGAGATAGGCAGGGGAAATTTAGCTCCTACGAGCAGTACTTC.

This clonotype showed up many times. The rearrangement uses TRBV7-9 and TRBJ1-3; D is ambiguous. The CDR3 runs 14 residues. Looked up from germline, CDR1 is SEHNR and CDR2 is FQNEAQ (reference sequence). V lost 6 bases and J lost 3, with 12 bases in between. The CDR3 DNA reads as TGTGCCAGCAGGCCGGTTGGGGTTGGAAACACCATATATTTT. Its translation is CASRPVGVGNTIYF.

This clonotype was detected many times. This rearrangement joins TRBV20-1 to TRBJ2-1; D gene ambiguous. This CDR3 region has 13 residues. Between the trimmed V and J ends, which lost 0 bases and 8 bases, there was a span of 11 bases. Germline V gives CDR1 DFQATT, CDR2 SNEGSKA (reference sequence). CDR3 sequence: CSARDETTYEQFF. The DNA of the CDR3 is TGCAGTGCTAGAGATGAGACGACGTATGAGCAGTTCTTC.

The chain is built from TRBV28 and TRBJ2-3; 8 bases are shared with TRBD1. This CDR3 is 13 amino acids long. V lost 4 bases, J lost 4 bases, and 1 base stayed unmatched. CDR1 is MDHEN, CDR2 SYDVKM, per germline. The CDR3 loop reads CASSSRGPDTQYF. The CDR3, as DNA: TGTGCCAGCAGTTCCAGGGGGCCAGATACGCAGTATTTT.

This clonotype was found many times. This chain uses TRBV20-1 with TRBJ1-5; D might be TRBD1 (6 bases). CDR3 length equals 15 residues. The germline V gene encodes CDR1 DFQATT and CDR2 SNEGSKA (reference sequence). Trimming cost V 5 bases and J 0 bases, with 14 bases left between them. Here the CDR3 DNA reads TGCAGTGCTCCTGGACAGCAATATAGCAATCAGCCCCAGCATTTT. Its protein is CSAPGQQYSNQPQHF.

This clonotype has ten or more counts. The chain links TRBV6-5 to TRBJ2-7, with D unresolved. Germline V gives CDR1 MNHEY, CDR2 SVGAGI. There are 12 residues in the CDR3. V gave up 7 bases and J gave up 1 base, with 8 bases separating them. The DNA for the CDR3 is TGTGCCAGCATTCCGCGATCCTACGAGCAGTACTTC. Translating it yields CASIPRSYEQYF.

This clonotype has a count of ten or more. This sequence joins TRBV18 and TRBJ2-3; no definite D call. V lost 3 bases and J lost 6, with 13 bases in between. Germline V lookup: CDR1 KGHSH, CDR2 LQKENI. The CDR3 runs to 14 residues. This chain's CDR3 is CASSPLILGDTQYF. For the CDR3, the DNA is TGTGCCAGCTCACCCCTAATCCTCGGGGATACGCAGTATTTT.

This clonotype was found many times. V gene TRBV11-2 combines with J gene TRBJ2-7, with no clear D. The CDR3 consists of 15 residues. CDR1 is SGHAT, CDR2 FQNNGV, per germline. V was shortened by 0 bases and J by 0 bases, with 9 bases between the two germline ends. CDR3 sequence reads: CASSLDQLASYEQYF. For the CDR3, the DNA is TGTGCCAGCAGCTTAGACCAATTAGCCTCCTACGAGCAGTACTTC.

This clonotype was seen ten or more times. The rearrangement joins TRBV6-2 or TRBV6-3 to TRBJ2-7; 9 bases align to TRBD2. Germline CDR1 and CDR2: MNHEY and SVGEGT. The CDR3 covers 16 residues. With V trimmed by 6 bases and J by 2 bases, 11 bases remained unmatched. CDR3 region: CASSRGLARLTYEQYF. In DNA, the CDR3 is TGTGCCAGCAGCCGCGGACTAGCGCGATTAACCTACGAGCAGTACTTC.

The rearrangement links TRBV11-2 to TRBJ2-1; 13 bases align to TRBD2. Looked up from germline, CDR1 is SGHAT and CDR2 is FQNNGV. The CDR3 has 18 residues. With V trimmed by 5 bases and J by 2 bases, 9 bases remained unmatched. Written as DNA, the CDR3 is TGTGCCAGCAGCCACCCGGGACTAGCGGGGCCAGCCTACAATGAGCAGTTCTTC. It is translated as CASSHPGLAGPAYNEQFF.

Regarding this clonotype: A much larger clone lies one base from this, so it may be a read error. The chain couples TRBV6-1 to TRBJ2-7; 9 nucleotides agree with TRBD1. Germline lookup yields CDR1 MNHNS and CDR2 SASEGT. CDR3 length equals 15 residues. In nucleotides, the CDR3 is TGTGCCAGCTGCCCCCGGGACAGGGCTAGGAACGAGCAGCACTTC. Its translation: CASCPRDRARNEQHF.

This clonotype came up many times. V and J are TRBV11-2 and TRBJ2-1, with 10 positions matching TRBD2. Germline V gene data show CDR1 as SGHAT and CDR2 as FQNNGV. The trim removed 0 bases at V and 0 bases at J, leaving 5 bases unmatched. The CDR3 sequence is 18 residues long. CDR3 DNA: TGTGCCAGCAGCTTAGAGCTAGCGGGGGCCAGCTCCTACAATGAGCAGTTCTTC. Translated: CASSLELAGASSYNEQFF.

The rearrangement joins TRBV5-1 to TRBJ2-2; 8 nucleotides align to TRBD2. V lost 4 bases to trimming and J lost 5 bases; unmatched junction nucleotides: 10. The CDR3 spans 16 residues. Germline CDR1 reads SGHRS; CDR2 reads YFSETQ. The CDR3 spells CASSLETSVWTGELFF. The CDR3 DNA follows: TGCGCCAGCAGCCTCGAGACTAGCGTCTGGACCGGGGAGCTGTTTTTT.